The rows below give T cell receptor beta chains drawn from one sample of a study of blood T cell repertoires in COVID-19. Assay used: immunoSEQ multiplex PCR; TCRdb lists only in-frame clones, some missing. The repertoire consists of around 140,000 clones, with 85% to 90% occurring once and the leading ten covering about 2%. The sample taken for sequencing was peripheral blood. All receptors derive from a man between 65 and 80 years old with active COVID-19. Each CDR3 is given with its conserved first and last residue. A D gene is named only where the DNA matches it firmly. Only some rows state a clone size, as once, few, many or a class for expanded clones.

V	D	J	size	CDR3	DNA
TRBV5-1	NA	TRBJ2-2	once	CASSFTGNRAGELFF	TGCGCCAGCAGCTTCACAGGGAATAGGGCCGGGGAGCTGTTTTTT
TRBV21-1	NA	TRBJ2-7	NA	CASSKVRLAGGPVHEQYF	TGTGCCAGCAGCAAAGTCCGACTAGCGGGAGGGCCGGTCCACGAGCAGTACTTC
TRBV2	NA	TRBJ1-4	NA	CASTSRQITGPTNEKLFF	TGTGCCAGCACGAGCCGACAGATTACAGGGCCTACTAATGAAAAACTGTTTTTT
TRBV27	NA	TRBJ1-1	NA	CASSLGGHTEAFF	TGTGCCAGCAGTTTAGGTGGGCACACTGAAGCTTTCTTT
TRBV6-2/TRBV6-3	TRBD1	TRBJ1-1	NA	CASSQRQGSGPEAFF	TGTGCCAGCAGTCAGAGACAGGGAAGTGGACCTGAAGCTTTCTTT
TRBV7-8	NA	TRBJ1-5	NA	CASSFRDNQPQHF	TGTGCCAGCAGCTTCAGGGACAATCAGCCCCAGCATTTT
TRBV15	NA	TRBJ2-5	NA	CATSRDGGSQETQYF	TGTGCCACCAGCAGAGATGGGGGGTCTCAAGAGACCCAGTACTTC
TRBV2	TRBD2	TRBJ2-5	NA	CASSERDERGIETQYF	TGTGCCAGCAGCGAAAGGGACGAGCGGGGTATCGAGACCCAGTACTTC
TRBV18	TRBD2	TRBJ2-7	NA	CASSLLRVGTSGRADEQYF	TGTGCCAGCTCCCTCCTCCGGGTCGGGACTAGCGGGAGGGCCGACGAGCAGTACTTC
TRBV28	NA	TRBJ1-2	NA	CASSRRTARGF	TGTGCCAGCAGTAGAAGGACAGCACGAGGGTTC
TRBV9	TRBD1	TRBJ2-7	NA	CASSATGGPGNYEQYF	TGTGCCAGCAGCGCCACAGGGGGACCCGGGAACTACGAGCAGTACTTC
TRBV7-9	TRBD1	TRBJ2-3	NA	CASSLGQGADTQYF	TGTGCCAGCAGCTTAGGACAGGGGGCAGATACGCAGTATTTT
TRBV6-5	TRBD1	TRBJ2-3	NA	CASSPNRGFTDTQYF	TGTGCCAGCAGTCCAAACAGGGGTTTCACAGATACGCAGTATTTT
TRBV6-5	TRBD1	TRBJ2-4	NA	CASRPTGAKNIQYF	TGTGCCAGCAGACCGACAGGGGCCAAAAACATTCAGTACTTC
TRBV4-1	NA	TRBJ1-3	NA	CASSQIELSGNTIYF	TGCGCCAGCAGCCAAATAGAACTTTCTGGAAACACCATATATTTT
TRBV28	NA	TRBJ1-5	NA	CASSFRQDYQPQHF	TGTGCCAGCAGTTTTCGACAGGACTATCAGCCCCAGCATTTT
TRBV24-1	TRBD2	TRBJ2-1	NA	CATSAPSGRANEQFF	TGTGCCACCAGTGCTCCTAGCGGGAGGGCCAATGAGCAGTTCTTC
TRBV2	TRBD1	TRBJ1-1	once	CASSRQGNTEAFF	TGTGCCAGCAGTCGACAGGGAAACACTGAAGCTTTCTTT
TRBV6-2/TRBV6-3	NA	TRBJ2-3	few	CASSYSETTDTQYF	TGTGCCAGCAGTTACTCGGAGACCACAGATACGCAGTATTTT